Here is one T cell receptor (beta chain) with its context. Seattle-derived patients entered the study during active infection and were followed longitudinally. Clones were sequenced by immunoSEQ multiplex PCR, and TCRdb holds only the in-frame ones, with some missing. The sample lists roughly 260,000 clones; roughly 86% were seen once. This sample is drawn from a study of blood T cell repertoires in COVID-19. Study summary: From the United States, Italy and Spain came samples of acute and convalescent COVID-19.

Trimming at V came to 6 bases and at J to 3 bases, leaving 5 bases not matched to a gene. This CDR3 has 15 amino acids. Germline CDR1 MNHEY, CDR2 SVGAGI. The receptor was derived from a woman younger than 45 with COVID-19, enrolled during active disease. Source material: peripheral blood. V usage is TRBV6-5 and J usage is TRBJ1-6, with 7 bases that match TRBD1. In DNA, the CDR3 is TGTGCCAGCAGCCTCACAGGGGACTATAATTCACCCCTCCACTTT. It codes for CASSLTGDYNSPLHF.